The clone carrying this TCR beta chain was seen a few times. This record belongs to a study of blood T cell repertoires in COVID-19. In germline, CDR1 is SGHVS, CDR2 FQNEAQ. V shed 5 bases, J shed 2 bases, and the junction held 11 bases outside the gene matches. This CDR3 contains 17 residues. In the original workflow: Amplification with reference gene primers provided the estimates of nucleated cell counts. The repertoire was sequenced with immunoSEQ multiplex PCR; TCRdb's copy has only in-frame clones and lacks some. The V and J calls and clone size were taken over from that table, and D and trimming were inferred from the DNA. The table records 280,000 or so clones, around four fifths of them present only once.

The clonotype was recovered from a woman between 50 and 59 years old who had recovered from COVID-19. Sample: peripheral blood. The rearrangement links TRBV7-8 to TRBJ2-3, with 9 bases matching TRBD2. The CDR3 loop is CASSTKTSGHSTDTQYF. CDR3 DNA sequence: TGTGCCAGCAGCACCAAGACTAGCGGCCACTCCACAGATACGCAGTATTTT.